The rows below give T cell receptor beta chains drawn from one sample of a study of blood T cell repertoires in COVID-19. The table came from immunoSEQ multiplex PCR; TCRdb's copy has only in-frame clones and leaves some out. The sample consists of around 51,000 clones, about 86% of them appearing once. Sequences were obtained from peripheral blood. These receptors all stem from a woman aged 80 or over with acute or convalescent COVID-19. Each CDR3 is given without its conserved first and last residue.

j_call: TRBJ2-5
v_call: TRBV7-9
cdr3_aa: ASSLSGTRLRGETQY

j_call: TRBJ1-5
v_call: TRBV28
cdr3_aa: ASSLFGQPQH

j_call: TRBJ2-3
v_call: TRBV10-2
cdr3_aa: ASSDVETSGGRADTQY

j_call: TRBJ2-7
v_call: TRBV7-2
cdr3_aa: ASSLGQGTYEQY

j_call: TRBJ1-4
v_call: TRBV3-1/TRBV3-2
cdr3_aa: ASSLKTGGGEKLF

j_call: TRBJ1-2
v_call: TRBV7-2
cdr3_aa: ASSYRNYGYT

j_call: TRBJ2-3
v_call: TRBV2
cdr3_aa: ASTLPGRDTQY

j_call: TRBJ2-1
v_call: TRBV2
cdr3_aa: ASSLRDTYNEQF

j_call: TRBJ1-1
v_call: TRBV12-3/TRBV12-4
cdr3_aa: ASSLNAAEAF

j_call: TRBJ1-2
v_call: TRBV4-1
cdr3_aa: ASSRTTGAYGYT

j_call: TRBJ2-2
v_call: TRBV5-1
cdr3_aa: ASSLWQGARKTGELF

j_call: TRBJ2-1
v_call: TRBV5-1
cdr3_aa: ASWDSSSYNEQF

j_call: TRBJ2-2
v_call: TRBV5-6
cdr3_aa: ASSPNTGFGELF

j_call: TRBJ1-1
v_call: TRBV30
cdr3_aa: AWSKGGSSTEAF

j_call: TRBJ1-2
v_call: TRBV27
cdr3_aa: ASSFSPGGGAKYGYT

j_call: TRBJ2-1
v_call: TRBV5-3
cdr3_aa: ARSPPRTGDSESSYNEQF

j_call: TRBJ1-3
v_call: TRBV7-2
cdr3_aa: ASSLLGNTIY

j_call: TRBJ2-7
v_call: TRBV27
cdr3_aa: ASSQNPGTKPPYEQY

j_call: TRBJ1-5
v_call: TRBV6-1
cdr3_aa: ASSEGPRTGAWGSNQPQH

j_call: TRBJ1-2
v_call: TRBV6-5
cdr3_aa: ASSYSTGNYGYT

j_call: TRBJ1-2
v_call: TRBV28
cdr3_aa: ASSLSQGYGYT

j_call: TRBJ1-2
v_call: TRBV7-8
cdr3_aa: ASSPRGRTNRQPYGYT

j_call: TRBJ1-1
v_call: TRBV5-8
cdr3_aa: ASSLMRPTNTEAF

j_call: TRBJ2-1
v_call: TRBV5-1
cdr3_aa: ASSLGDSSYNEQF

j_call: TRBJ2-1
v_call: TRBV10-2
cdr3_aa: ASESGGAYNEQF